A single T cell receptor beta chain is shown here with its context. This sample is part of a study of blood T cell repertoires in COVID-19. At the level of the study: COVID-19 samples collected from the United States, Italy and Spain covered acute and convalescent phases. The cDNA or gDNA used as material had been derived from T cells, B-cell-depleted T cells, or PBMCs.

Authors' analysis steps: Reference gene primer amplification gave estimated nucleated cell counts. The method was immunoSEQ multiplex PCR; TCRdb's version includes in-frame clones alone and lacks a portion of them. Clone size and V and J calls were adopted from that table, with D and trimming inferred from the DNA. The sample shows around 150,000 clones, around 90% of them seen only once. This CDR3 is built from 18 residues. Germline V gene lookup returns CDR1 LNHDA and CDR2 SQIVND (reference sequence). V shed 5 bases and J 0 bases; nucleotides not matched to a gene: 11. This clonotype was obtained from a woman aged 60-75 years with active or convalescent COVID-19. The genes are TRBV19 and TRBJ1-5; TRBD1 matches at 9 bases. The sample consisted of peripheral blood. DNA for the CDR3: TGTGCCAGTAGTCCGGGACAGGGCACATCCCATAGCAATCAGCCCCAGCATTTT. Translated: CASSPGQGTSHSNQPQHF.